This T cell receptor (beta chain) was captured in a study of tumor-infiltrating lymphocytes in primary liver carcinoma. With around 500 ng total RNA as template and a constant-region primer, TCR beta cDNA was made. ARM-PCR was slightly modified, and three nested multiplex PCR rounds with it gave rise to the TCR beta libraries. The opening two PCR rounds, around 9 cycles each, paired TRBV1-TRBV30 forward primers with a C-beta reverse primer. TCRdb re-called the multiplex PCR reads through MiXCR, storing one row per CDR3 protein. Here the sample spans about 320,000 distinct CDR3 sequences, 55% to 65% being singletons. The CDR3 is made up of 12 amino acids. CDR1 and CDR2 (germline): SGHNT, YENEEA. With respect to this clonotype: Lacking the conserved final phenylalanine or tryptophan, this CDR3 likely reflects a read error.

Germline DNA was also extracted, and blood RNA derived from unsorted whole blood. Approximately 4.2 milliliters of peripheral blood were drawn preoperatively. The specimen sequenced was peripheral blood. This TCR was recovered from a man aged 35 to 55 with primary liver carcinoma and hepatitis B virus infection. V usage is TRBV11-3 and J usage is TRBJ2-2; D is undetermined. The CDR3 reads CVSSSPTGELFS. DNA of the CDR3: TGTGTCAGCAGCTCTCCCACCGGGGAGCTGTTTTCT.